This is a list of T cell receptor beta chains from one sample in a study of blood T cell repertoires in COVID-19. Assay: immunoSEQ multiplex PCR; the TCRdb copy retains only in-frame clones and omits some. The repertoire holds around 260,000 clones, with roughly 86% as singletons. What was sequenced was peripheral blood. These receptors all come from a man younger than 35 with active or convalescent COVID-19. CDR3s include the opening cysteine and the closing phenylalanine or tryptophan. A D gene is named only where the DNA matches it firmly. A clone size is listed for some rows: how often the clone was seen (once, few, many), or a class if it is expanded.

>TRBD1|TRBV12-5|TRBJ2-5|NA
TGTGCTAGTGGTTTGGGACAGGGCCTTCAAGAGACCCAGTACTTC
CASGLGQGLQETQYF
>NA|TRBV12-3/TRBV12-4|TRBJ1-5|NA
TGTGCCAGCAGTGCCGGAGATCAGCCCCAGCATTTT
CASSAGDQPQHF
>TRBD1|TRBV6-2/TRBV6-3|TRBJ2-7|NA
TGTGCCAGCAGTCTAAGGACAGGTTCGGCCCTCGAGCAGTACTTC
CASSLRTGSALEQYF
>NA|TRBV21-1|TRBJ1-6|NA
TGTGCCAGCGATGGGGGGTATAATTCACCCCTCCACTTT
CASDGGYNSPLHF
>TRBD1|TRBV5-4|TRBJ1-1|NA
TGTGCCAGCAGTATTACAGGGGGGGTCACTGAAGCTTTCTTT
CASSITGGVTEAFF
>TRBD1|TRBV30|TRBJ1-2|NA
TGTGCCTGGGATCGGGACAGTCTCTATGGCTACACCTTC
CAWDRDSLYGYTF
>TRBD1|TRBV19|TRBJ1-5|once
TGTGCCAGTCAGACAGGGGGTAATCAGCCCCAGCATTTT
CASQTGGNQPQHF
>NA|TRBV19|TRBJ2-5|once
TGTGCCAGTAGTCCTTCGGGGGATCAGACCCAGTACTTC
CASSPSGDQTQYF
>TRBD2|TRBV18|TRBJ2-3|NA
TGTGCCAGCTCACCACGACCGGGACTAGTAAGCACAGATACGCAGTATTTT
CASSPRPGLVSTDTQYF
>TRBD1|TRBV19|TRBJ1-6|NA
TGTGCCAGTAGGGACAGGGCCAATTCACCCCTCCACTTT
CASRDRANSPLHF
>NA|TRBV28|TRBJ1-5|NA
TGTGCCAGCGGAAAAGGGACTGGGTTGGTCCAGCCCCAGCATTTT
CASGKGTGLVQPQHF
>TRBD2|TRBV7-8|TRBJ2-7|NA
TGTGCCAGCAGCTTAGTGGCGGGAGGGGGGTCCTACGAGCAGTACTTC
CASSLVAGGGSYEQYF
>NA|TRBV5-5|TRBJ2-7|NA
TGTGCCAGCAGCCCCAGGACAGAAGGGACCTACGAGCAGTACTTC
CASSPRTEGTYEQYF
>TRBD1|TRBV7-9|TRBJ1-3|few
TGTGCCAGCAGCTTTGGACAGGGGTCTGGAAACACCATATATTTT
CASSFGQGSGNTIYF
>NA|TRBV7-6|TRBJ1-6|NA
TGTGCCAGCAGCTTTGGGGTGGGGGAGGCCCTCCACTTT
CASSFGVGEALHF
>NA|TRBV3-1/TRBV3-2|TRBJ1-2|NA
TGTGCCAGCAGCCACCGGGCAGGGGCGGACGGCTACACCTTC
CASSHRAGADGYTF
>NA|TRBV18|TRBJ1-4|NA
TGTGCCAGCTCACCCAGGGAGGCGGGTGAAAAACTGTTTTTT
CASSPREAGEKLFF
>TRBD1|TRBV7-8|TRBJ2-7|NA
TGTGCCAGCAGCTTAGGACAGGGGTTCTACGAGCAGTACTTC
CASSLGQGFYEQYF
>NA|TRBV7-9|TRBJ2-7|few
TGTGCCAGCAGCTTGGCGACAGGTTCGGAGCTGGCATCCCTATACTTC
CASSLATGSELASLYF
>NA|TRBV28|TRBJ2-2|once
TGTGCCAGCAGTTTAATTCGGGGGGCCACCGGGGAGCTGTTTTTT
CASSLIRGATGELFF
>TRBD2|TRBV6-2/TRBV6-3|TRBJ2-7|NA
TGTGCCAGCAGTCAGGCTAGCGGGGGGGCTCTCTACGAGCAGTACTTC
CASSQASGGALYEQYF
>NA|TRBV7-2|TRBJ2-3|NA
TGTGCCAGCAGCTTTCGGACAGATACGCAGTATTTT
CASSFRTDTQYF